A selection of T cell receptor beta chains follows, all from one sample in a study of OX40 agonist ivuxolimab in advanced cancers. Assay: immunoSEQ multiplex PCR; the TCRdb copy retains only in-frame clones and omits some. The table lists 100,000 or so clones, 90% to 96% of them singletons. Sequenced here: CD4+ or CD8+ T cells sorted from blood, sampled in a trial of the OX40 agonist ivuxolimab. The receptors shown here come from an adult with an advanced solid tumor such as melanoma, head and neck, liver or kidney cancer. CDR3s include the opening cysteine and the closing phenylalanine or tryptophan. A D gene is named only where the DNA matches it firmly. A clone size is listed for some rows: how often the clone was seen (once, few, many), or a class if it is expanded.

j_call v_call d_call clone_size cdr3_nt cdr3_aa
TRBJ1-1 TRBV11-1 . . TGTGCCAGCAGCTTAGAGCCGACGGATGAAGCTTTCTTT CASSLEPTDEAFF
TRBJ2-3 TRBV5-1 . . TGCGCCAGCGGGGGGCTTGTAGCAGATACGCAGTATTTT CASGGLVADTQYF
TRBJ2-7 TRBV10-3 . . TGTGCCATCAGGCAGGGCCTCCCACCGTTTTACGAGCAGTACTTC CAIRQGLPPFYEQYF
TRBJ2-7 TRBV7-9 . . TGTGCCAGCAGCCCCCGAATAGCGGAAGAGCAGTACTTC CASSPRIAEEQYF
TRBJ2-1 TRBV4-3 . . TGCGCCAGCAGCCGGAGCTCCTACAATGAGCAGTTCTTC CASSRSSYNEQFF
TRBJ1-3 TRBV25-1 . . TGTGCCTCCCCGATATTTCTTTACTCTGGAAACACCATATATTTT CASPIFLYSGNTIYF
TRBJ2-7 TRBV19 TRBD2 . TGTGCCAGTAGTATAGGGACTAGCGGGAATTTGTACGAGCAGTACTTC CASSIGTSGNLYEQYF
TRBJ2-6 TRBV10-1 . . TGCGCCAGCAGTATGCTGGATTCTGGGGCCAACGTCCTGACTTTC CASSMLDSGANVLTF
TRBJ2-3 TRBV27 . . TGTGCCAGCAGCCCTTGGTGGACACCTAGCACAGATACGCAGTATTTT CASSPWWTPSTDTQYF
TRBJ2-4 TRBV2 TRBD2 . TGTGCCAGCAGTGAAAGGTCTAGCGGGTCCCTAGCCAAAAACATTCAGTACTTC CASSERSSGSLAKNIQYF
TRBJ1-1 TRBV28 . . TGTGCCAGCAGCCCAAACCTTCGGAACACTGAAGCTTTCTTT CASSPNLRNTEAFF
TRBJ1-2 TRBV6-5 TRBD1 . TGTGCCAGCAGTTACGGCGGGACAGATGGCTACACCTTC CASSYGGTDGYTF
TRBJ2-7 TRBV28 . . TGTGCCAGCAGTTCTTCACTGGGGTACGAGCAGTACTTC CASSSSLGYEQYF
TRBJ1-1 TRBV19 . . TGTGCCAGTAGTATCGGGTTTGGGACCCAGAACACTGAAGCTTTCTTT CASSIGFGTQNTEAFF
TRBJ1-1 TRBV28 . . TGTGCCAGCAGCCTCGAGACACTTTCCACTGAAGCTTTCTTT CASSLETLSTEAFF
TRBJ1-4 TRBV2 . . TGTGCCAGCAGTGAGTACCAGGAGGCGGGAAAACTGTTTTTT CASSEYQEAGKLFF
TRBJ2-7 TRBV4-2 . . TGTGCCAGCAGCCAAGATCCGCCGGGGGTCCCAACCTACGAGCAGTACTTC CASSQDPPGVPTYEQYF
TRBJ2-7 TRBV5-3 TRBD1 . TGTGCCAGAAAACGACAGGGGCACGAGCAGTACTTC CARKRQGHEQYF
TRBJ2-4 TRBV28 TRBD1 . TGTGCCAGCTTAATCTATCCCGGGACAGGGGATAAAAACATTCAGTACTTC CASLIYPGTGDKNIQYF
TRBJ1-1 TRBV19 . . TGTGCCAGTAGTCAGGGGAACACTGAAGCTTTCTTT CASSQGNTEAFF
TRBJ1-2 TRBV4-3 . . TGCGCCAGCAGCCAAGATGTCGGACAGTCAAGCTATGGCTACACCTTC CASSQDVGQSSYGYTF
TRBJ1-1 TRBV7-9 . . TGTGCCAGCAGCCCGAGGGCCCCAACGAACACTGAAGCTTTCTTT CASSPRAPTNTEAFF
TRBJ2-1 TRBV5-1 TRBD2 . TGCGCCAGCAGCTTGTATAGCGGGGTCTACAATGAGCAGTTCTTC CASSLYSGVYNEQFF
TRBJ1-5 TRBV6-5 . . TGTGCCAGCAGTTACGCATATAGCAATCAGCCCCAGCATTTT CASSYAYSNQPQHF
TRBJ1-2 TRBV28 . . TGTGCCAGCAGTCCAGACATCTTGTATGGCTACACCTTC CASSPDILYGYTF
TRBJ2-5 TRBV7-9 . once TGTGCCAGCGACGGGGGCAGGGAGACCCAGTACTTC CASDGGRETQYF
TRBJ1-5 TRBV5-1 . . TGCGCCAGCAGCTTGGACCCGGTAGGGGGTGGCAATCAGCCCCAGCATTTT CASSLDPVGGGNQPQHF
TRBJ1-4 TRBV29-1 TRBD1 . TGCAGCGTTACCGGGACAGATAATGAAAAACTGTTTTTT CSVTGTDNEKLFF
TRBJ1-5 TRBV18 . few TGTGCCAGCTCACAGCGGGAAGATAGCAATCAGCCCCAGCATTTT CASSQREDSNQPQHF
TRBJ2-2 TRBV5-4 . . TGTGCCAGCAGCTTACTGGTTCAGGGCGATACCGGGGAGCTGTTTTTT CASSLLVQGDTGELFF
TRBJ2-7 TRBV5-6 TRBD1 . TGTGCCAGCAGCTTAGCCGGACAGGGGACAGCCTACGAGCAGTACTTC CASSLAGQGTAYEQYF
TRBJ1-2 TRBV5-1 . . TGCGCCAGCAGCCTATATGGGTCCGGTAATGGCTACACCTTC CASSLYGSGNGYTF
TRBJ2-1 TRBV10-3 TRBD2 once TGTGCCATCAGTGAGTTTGAGGGACTAGCGGCTACATACAATGAGCAGTTCTTC CAISEFEGLAATYNEQFF
TRBJ1-1 TRBV5-1 . . TGCGCCAGCAGCTTGGGGCCGAACACTGAAGCTTTCTTT CASSLGPNTEAFF
TRBJ2-3 TRBV11-2 . . TGTGCCAGCAGCTCGTTTCCTGGGAGCGGGCACACAGATACGCAGTATTTT CASSSFPGSGHTDTQYF
TRBJ2-1 TRBV11-3 . . TGTGCCAGCAGCTTAGAACAGGGAAGGGATAATGAGCAGTTCTTC CASSLEQGRDNEQFF
TRBJ1-2 TRBV19 TRBD1 . TGTGCCAGTGACCGGACAGGGGGTAACTATGGCTACACCTTC CASDRTGGNYGYTF
TRBJ2-6 TRBV15 . . TGTGCCACCAGCAGGAGCGAGGGGGCCAACGTCCTGACTTTC CATSRSEGANVLTF
TRBJ1-5 TRBV2 TRBD1 . TGTGCCAGCAGTGTCTCGGGACAGGGGCATCAGCCCCAGCATTTT CASSVSGQGHQPQHF
TRBJ2-3 TRBV6-9 TRBD2 . TGTGCCAGCGGAGCGGGGAGGGTCGATACGCAGTATTTT CASGAGRVDTQYF
TRBJ2-7 TRBV6-5 TRBD1 . TGTGCCAGCAGTTTGGGTAGGGACAGTTACGAGCAGTACTTC CASSLGRDSYEQYF
TRBJ2-7 TRBV27 . . TGTGCCAGCAGTTTATCCCAGGGGACCTACGAGCAGTACTTC CASSLSQGTYEQYF
TRBJ2-2 TRBV7-9 . . TGTGCCAGCAGACAACAGAACACCGGGGAGCTGTTTTTT CASRQQNTGELFF
TRBJ2-1 TRBV11-2 TRBD2 . TGTGCCAGCAGCTTAGATGTGGGGACTAGCTCCTACAATGAGCAGTTCTTC CASSLDVGTSSYNEQFF
TRBJ1-2 TRBV4-2 . . TGTGCCAGCAGCCAAGGGGTTAATGGCTACACCTTC CASSQGVNGYTF
TRBJ2-5 TRBV7-9 . . TGTGCCAGCAGCCTCGGGGGGCACCAAGAGACCCAGTACTTC CASSLGGHQETQYF
TRBJ2-2 TRBV4-3 . . TGCGCCAGCAGCCAAGTTACAGGGAGGACCGGGGAGCTGTTTTTT CASSQVTGRTGELFF
TRBJ2-7 TRBV7-3 . . TGTGCCAGCAGCTCAGGGGTTAGGGCCTACGAGCAGTACTTC CASSSGVRAYEQYF
TRBJ2-7 TRBV5-6 . . TGTGCCAGCAGGAACCGGGAGTCCTACGAGCAGTACTTC CASRNRESYEQYF
TRBJ1-5 TRBV6-1 . once TGTGCCAGCAGTGGGGTGGTTCCGCCCCAGCATTTT CASSGVVPPQHF
TRBJ2-7 TRBV27 TRBD1 . TGTGCCAGCAGTTCCGGACAGGGCCCGACGACCTACGAGCAGTACTTC CASSSGQGPTTYEQYF
TRBJ2-1 TRBV29-1 TRBD2 . TGCAGCGCGAGCGGGAGGGGCTACAATGAGCAGTTCTTC CSASGRGYNEQFF
TRBJ1-2 TRBV28 . . TGTGCCAGCAGTTTAGGGCGGACCAACTATGGCTACACCTTC CASSLGRTNYGYTF
TRBJ2-7 TRBV7-8 . . TGTGCCAGCAGTGGCTACGAGCAGTACTTC CASSGYEQYF
TRBJ1-1 TRBV4-2 TRBD1 . TGTGCCAGCAGCCAAGTCGGGACAGCGGACACTGAAGCTTTCTTT CASSQVGTADTEAFF